This T cell receptor (beta chain) was found in a study of blood T cell repertoires in COVID-19. The CDR3 is made up of 14 amino acids. CDR1 and CDR2 (germline): SNHLY, FYNNEI. The ends lost 9 bases at V and 2 bases at J; junction bases unmatched: 6. The method was immunoSEQ multiplex PCR; TCRdb's version includes in-frame clones alone and lacks a portion of them. The table includes about 210,000 clones, 80% to 90% detected once. The J gene is TRBJ2-2, the V gene TRBV2; 7 bases line up with TRBD2. Sequenced sample: PBMCs or T cells enriched from blood (not recorded which). This TCR was recovered from a young man with acute COVID-19. DNA for the CDR3: TGTGCCAGTGCGGGGACTACTAACACCGGGGAGCTGTTTTTT. Translated: CASAGTTNTGELFF.